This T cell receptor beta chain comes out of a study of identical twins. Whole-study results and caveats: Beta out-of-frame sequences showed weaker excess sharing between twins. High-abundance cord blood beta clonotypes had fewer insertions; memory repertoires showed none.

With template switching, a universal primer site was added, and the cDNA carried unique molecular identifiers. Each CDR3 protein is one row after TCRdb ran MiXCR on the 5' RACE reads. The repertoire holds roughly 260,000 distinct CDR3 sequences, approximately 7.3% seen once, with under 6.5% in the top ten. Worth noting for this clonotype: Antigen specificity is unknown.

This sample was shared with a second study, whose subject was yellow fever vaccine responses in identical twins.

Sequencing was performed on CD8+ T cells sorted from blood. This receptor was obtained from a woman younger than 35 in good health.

CDR3 DNA: TGTGCCATTAGGGGGGACCCGTCCACCGGGGAGCTGTTTTTT. The encoded protein is CAIRGDPSTGELFF. V is TRBV10-3 and J is TRBJ2-2, with D possibly being TRBD1 or TRBD2 (6 bases each). V was pared by 9 bases and J by 4 bases, with 15 bases between. CDR1 and CDR2 from the germline V gene are ENHRY and SYGVKD. This CDR3 contains 14 residues.